This TCR beta chain is drawn from a study of OX40 agonist ivuxolimab in advanced cancers. General study results and limits: Several nonresponders also turned out to have low normalized T-cell clonal expansion.

Germline CDR1 and CDR2: SSHAT and FNYEAQ (reference sequence). The CDR3 is 16 residues long. To note about this clone: Its antigen remains unknown. Mismatch with germline at one junction end may stem from a read error.

Method: immunoSEQ multiplex PCR; TCRdb's copy keeps in-frame clones and lacks some. The data hold 20,000 to 30,000 clones, with approximately 90% observed a single time. The chain has TRBV7-7 and TRBJ2-5; 11 bases are a match to TRBD1. The source was CD4+ or CD8+ T cells sorted from blood, collected in a trial of the OX40 agonist ivuxolimab. This sequence was found in an adult with an advanced solid tumor such as melanoma, head and neck, liver or kidney cancer. The CDR3 loop is CASSLAGTGGGETQYF. Here the CDR3 DNA reads TGTGCTAGCAGCTTAGCCGGGACAGGGGGAGGAGAGACCCAGTACTTC.